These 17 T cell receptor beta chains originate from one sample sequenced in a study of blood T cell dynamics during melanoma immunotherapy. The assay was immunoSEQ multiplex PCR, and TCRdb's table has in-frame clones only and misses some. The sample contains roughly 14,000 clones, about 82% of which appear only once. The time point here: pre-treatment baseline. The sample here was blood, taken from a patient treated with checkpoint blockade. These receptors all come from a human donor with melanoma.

CDR3 nucleotides: TGCGCCAGCAGCCCCTCGGAAGGGGAAGGAAACACCATATATTTT. Amino acid sequence: CASSPSEGEGNTIYF. The gene calls are TRBV5-1 and TRBJ1-3; D is possibly TRBD1 (5 bases). This CDR3 region has 15 residues. Trimming took off 4 bases at V and 4 bases at J, with 15 bases between the two ends. Germline-derived CDR1 and CDR2 are SGHRS and YFSETQ. Combining the CDR3 with reference TRBV5-1 and TRBJ1-3 gives the whole variable domain KAGVTQTPRYLIKTRGQQVTLSCSPISGHRSVSWYQQTPGQGLQFLFEYFSETQRNKGNFPGRFSGRQFSNSRSEMNVSTLELGDSALYLCASSPSEGEGNTIYFGEGSWLTVV.

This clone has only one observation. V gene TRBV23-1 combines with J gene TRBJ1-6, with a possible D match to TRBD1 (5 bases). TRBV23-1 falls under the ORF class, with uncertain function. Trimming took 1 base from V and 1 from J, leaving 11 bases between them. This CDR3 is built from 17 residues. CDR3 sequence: CASSQWPDMSYNSPLHF. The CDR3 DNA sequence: TGCGCCAGCAGTCAATGGCCGGACATGTCCTATAATTCACCCCTCCACTTT.

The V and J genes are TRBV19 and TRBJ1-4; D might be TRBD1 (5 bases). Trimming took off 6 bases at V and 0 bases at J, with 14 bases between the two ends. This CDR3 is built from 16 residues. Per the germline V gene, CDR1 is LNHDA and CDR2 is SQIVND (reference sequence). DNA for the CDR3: TGTGCCAGTAGGACTAGGACAACCGCAACTAATGAAAAACTGTTTTTT. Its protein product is CASRTRTTATNEKLFF.

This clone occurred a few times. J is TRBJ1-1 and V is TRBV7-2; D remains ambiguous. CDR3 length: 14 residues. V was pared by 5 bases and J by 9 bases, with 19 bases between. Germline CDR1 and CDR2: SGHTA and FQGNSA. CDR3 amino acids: CASSLSGTGVKAFF. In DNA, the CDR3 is TGTGCCAGCAGCCTTTCAGGTACGGGTGTTAAAGCTTTCTTT.

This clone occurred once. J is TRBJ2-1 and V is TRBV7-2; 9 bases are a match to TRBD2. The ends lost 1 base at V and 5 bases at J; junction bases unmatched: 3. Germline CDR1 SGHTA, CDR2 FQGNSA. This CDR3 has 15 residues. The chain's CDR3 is CASSLVAGGHNEQFF. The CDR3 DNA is TGTGCCAGCAGCTTAGTGGCGGGGGGGCACAATGAGCAGTTCTTC.

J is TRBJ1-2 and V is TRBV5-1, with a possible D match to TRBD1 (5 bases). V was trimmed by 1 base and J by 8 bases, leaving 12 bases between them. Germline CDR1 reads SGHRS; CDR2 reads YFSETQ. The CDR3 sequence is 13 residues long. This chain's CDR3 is CASSLQGIGGYTF. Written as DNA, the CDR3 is TGCGCCAGCAGCTTGCAGGGTATCGGAGGCTACACCTTC.

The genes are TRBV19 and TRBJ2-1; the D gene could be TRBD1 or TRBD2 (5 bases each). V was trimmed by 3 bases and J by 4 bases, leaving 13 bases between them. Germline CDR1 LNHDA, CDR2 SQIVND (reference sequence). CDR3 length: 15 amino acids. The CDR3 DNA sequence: TGTGCCAGTAGTATGGGGACGGAGCCTTACAATGAGCAGTTCTTC. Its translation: CASSMGTEPYNEQFF.

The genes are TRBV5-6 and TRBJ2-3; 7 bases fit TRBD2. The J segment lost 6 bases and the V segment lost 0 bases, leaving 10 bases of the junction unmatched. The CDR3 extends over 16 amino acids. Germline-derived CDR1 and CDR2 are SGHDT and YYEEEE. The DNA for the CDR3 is TGTGCCAGCAGCTTGGCGGGGGGTGCGTACGGGGATACGCAGTATTTT. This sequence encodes CASSLAGGAYGDTQYF.

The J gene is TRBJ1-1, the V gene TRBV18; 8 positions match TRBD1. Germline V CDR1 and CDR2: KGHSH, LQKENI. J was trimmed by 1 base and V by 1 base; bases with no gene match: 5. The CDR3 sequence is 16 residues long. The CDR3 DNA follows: TGTGCCAGCTCACCACGAGGACAGGGTCGGAACACTGAAGCTTTCTTT. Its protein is CASSPRGQGRNTEAFF.

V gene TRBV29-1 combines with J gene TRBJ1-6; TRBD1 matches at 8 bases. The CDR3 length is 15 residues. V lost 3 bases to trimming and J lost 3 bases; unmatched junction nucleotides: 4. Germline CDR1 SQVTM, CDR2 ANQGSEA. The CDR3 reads CSVESDRGYNSPLHF. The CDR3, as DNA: TGCAGCGTTGAGAGTGACAGGGGCTATAATTCACCCCTCCACTTT.

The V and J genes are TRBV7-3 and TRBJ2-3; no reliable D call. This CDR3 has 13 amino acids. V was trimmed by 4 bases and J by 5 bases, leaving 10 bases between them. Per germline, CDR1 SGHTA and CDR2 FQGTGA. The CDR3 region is CASSSGPEDTQYF. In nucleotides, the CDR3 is TGTGCCAGCAGCTCCGGACCCGAAGATACGCAGTATTTT.

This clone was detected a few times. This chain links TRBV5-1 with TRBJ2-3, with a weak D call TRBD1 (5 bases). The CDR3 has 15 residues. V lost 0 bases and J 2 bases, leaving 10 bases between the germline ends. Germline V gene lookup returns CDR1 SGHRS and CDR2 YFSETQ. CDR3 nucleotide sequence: TGCGCCAGCAGCTTGGTACAGGCAACCACAGATACGCAGTATTTT. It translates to CASSLVQATTDTQYF.

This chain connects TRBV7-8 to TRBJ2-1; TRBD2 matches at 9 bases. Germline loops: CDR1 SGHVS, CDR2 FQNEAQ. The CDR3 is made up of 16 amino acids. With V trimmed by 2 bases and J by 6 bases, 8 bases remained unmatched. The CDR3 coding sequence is TGTGCCAGCAGCTTATGGCGGGGGGGCCCAGGCAATGAGCAGTTCTTC. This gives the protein CASSLWRGGPGNEQFF.

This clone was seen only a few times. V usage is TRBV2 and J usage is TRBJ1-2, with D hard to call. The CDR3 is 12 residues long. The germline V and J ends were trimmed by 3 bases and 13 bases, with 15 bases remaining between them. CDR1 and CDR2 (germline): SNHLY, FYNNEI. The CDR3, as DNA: TGTGCCAGCAGTGATCGAGCCCGGCTGTCCACCTTC. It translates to CASSDRARLSTF. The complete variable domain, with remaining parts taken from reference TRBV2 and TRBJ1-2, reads EPEVTQTPSHQVTQMGQEVILRCVPISNHLYFYWYRQILGQKVEFLVSFYNNEISEKSEIFDDQFSVERPDGSNFTLKIRSTKLEDSAMYFCASSDRARLSTFGSGTRLTVV.

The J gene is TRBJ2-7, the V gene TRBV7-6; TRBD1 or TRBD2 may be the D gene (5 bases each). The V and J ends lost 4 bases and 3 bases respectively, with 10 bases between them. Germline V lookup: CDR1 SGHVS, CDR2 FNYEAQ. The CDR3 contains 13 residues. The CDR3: CASSSGPNYEQYF. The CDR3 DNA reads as TGTGCCAGCAGCTCGGGGCCGAACTACGAGCAGTACTTC.

The CDR3 nucleotides are TGTGCCAGCAGCGTAGGTGGGGGTCGGGGCGAGCAGTACTTC. The encoded protein is CASSVGGGRGEQYF. J is TRBJ2-7 and V is TRBV9; D tentatively reads TRBD1 or TRBD2 (5 bases each). V dropped 0 bases and J dropped 6 bases, with 13 bases sitting between them. Germline V gene lookup returns CDR1 SGDLS and CDR2 YYNGEE. The CDR3 extends over 14 amino acids. The full variable domain, with the rest looked up from reference TRBV9 and TRBJ2-7, is DSGVTQTPKHLITATGQRVTLRCSPRSGDLSVYWYQQSLDQGLQFLIQYYNGEERAKGNILERFSAQQFPDLHSELNLSSLELGDSALYFCASSVGGGRGEQYFGPGTRLTVT.

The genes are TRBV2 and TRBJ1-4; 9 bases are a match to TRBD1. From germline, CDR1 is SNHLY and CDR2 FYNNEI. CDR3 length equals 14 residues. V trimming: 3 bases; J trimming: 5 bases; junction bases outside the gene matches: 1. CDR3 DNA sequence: TGTGCCAGCAGTGAGGACAGGGGCAATGAAAAACTGTTTTTT. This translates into CASSEDRGNEKLFF. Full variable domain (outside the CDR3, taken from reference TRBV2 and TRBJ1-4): EPEVTQTPSHQVTQMGQEVILRCVPISNHLYFYWYRQILGQKVEFLVSFYNNEISEKSEIFDDQFSVERPDGSNFTLKIRSTKLEDSAMYFCASSEDRGNEKLFFGSGTQLSVL.